These 30 T cell receptor beta chains originate from one sample sequenced in a study of cytomegalovirus exposure and HLA in healthy donors. Amplification used 60 Vbeta primers and 13 Jbeta primers. Using immunoSEQ multiplex PCR, the repertoire was profiled, and TCRdb retains in-frame clones only, with some absent. Among about 220,000 clones listed, 82% were seen once. Sequenced sample: PBMCs. The receptor set was obtained from a man aged 35 to 55 in good health and CMV-seropositive.

This chain connects TRBV25-1 to TRBJ2-4, with 8 bases fitting TRBD1. Per the germline V gene, CDR1 is MGHDK and CDR2 is SYGVNS. With V trimmed by 1 base and J by 0 bases, 2 bases remained unmatched. The CDR3 is made up of 16 amino acids. The DNA of the CDR3 is TGTGCCAGCAGTGAATCGACAGGGGTAGCCAAAAACATTCAGTACTTC. Amino acids: CASSESTGVAKNIQYF.

The sample holds one count of this clone. The chain carries TRBV6-5 and TRBJ2-3; TRBD2 agrees at 12 bases. The germline CDR1 and CDR2 sequences are MNHEY and SVGAGI. After removal of 2 bases from V and 4 bases from J, the junction contained 1 base not matched to a gene. The CDR3 loop spans 15 amino acids. CDR3 in amino acids: CASSYRLAGADTQYF. Written as DNA, the CDR3 is TGTGCCAGCAGTTACAGACTAGCGGGAGCAGATACGCAGTATTTT.

This chain joins TRBV5-1 and TRBJ2-1, with 15 nucleotides matching TRBD2. The CDR3 runs to 18 residues. Germline CDR1 is SGHRS and CDR2 is YFSETQ. Trimming at V came to 2 bases and at J to 0 bases, leaving 3 bases not matched to a gene. CDR3 residues: CASSFGTSGRSSYNEQFF. The DNA for the CDR3 is TGCGCCAGCAGCTTTGGGACTAGCGGGAGGAGCTCCTACAATGAGCAGTTCTTC.

The chain links TRBV7-9 to TRBJ2-6; 10 positions match TRBD1. V lost 4 bases and J lost 2; bases outside the gene matches: 11. CDR3 size: 19 residues. Germline-derived CDR1 and CDR2 are SEHNR and FQNEAQ (reference sequence). As DNA, the CDR3 is TGTGCCAGCAGCTCAACGTTGGGACAGGGGAGACCTGGGGCCAACGTCCTGACTTTC. The encoded protein is CASSSTLGQGRPGANVLTF.

The chain employs TRBV19 and TRBJ1-4, with 11 bases matching TRBD1. This CDR3 is 13 amino acids long. Germline lookup yields CDR1 LNHDA and CDR2 SQIVND (reference sequence). J was trimmed by 7 bases and V by 6 bases; bases with no gene match: 1. The CDR3 coding sequence is TGTGCCAGTAGAGGGACAGGGGGTGAAAAACTGTTTTTT. It encodes CASRGTGGEKLFF. Full variable domain (missing parts from reference TRBV19 and TRBJ1-4): DGGITQSPKYLFRKEGQNVTLSCEQNLNHDAMYWYRQDPGQGLRLIYYSQIVNDFQKGDIAEGYSVSREKKESFPLTVTSAQKNPTAFYLCASRGTGGEKLFFGSGTQLSVL.

This sequence joins TRBV19 and TRBJ1-1; tentatively, D is TRBD1 (5 bases). The CDR3 spans 13 residues. Germline values: CDR1 LNHDA, CDR2 SQIVND (reference sequence). The germline V and J ends were trimmed by 10 bases and 0 bases, with 12 bases remaining between them. This CDR3 is CATREGLNTEAFF. In DNA, the CDR3 is TGTGCCACCAGGGAAGGTTTGAACACTGAAGCTTTCTTT. The variable domain in full, completed from reference TRBV19 and TRBJ1-1, reads DGGITQSPKYLFRKEGQNVTLSCEQNLNHDAMYWYRQDPGQGLRLIYYSQIVNDFQKGDIAEGYSVSREKKESFPLTVTSAQKNPTAFYLCATREGLNTEAFFGQGTRLTVV.

This sequence joins TRBV7-2 and TRBJ2-5; no clear D. Germline V lookup: CDR1 SGHTA, CDR2 FQGNSA. The V end lost 4 bases, the J end lost 4 bases, and 4 bases lay between the germline ends. There are 11 residues in the CDR3. For the CDR3, the DNA is TGTGCCAGCAGCTCTCGAGAGACCCAGTACTTC. The encoded protein is CASSSRETQYF.

This clone came up once. CDR3 nucleotide sequence: TGTGCCAGCAGCCCCCGAGCAGGGGCAGATACGCAGTATTTT. Translating gives CASSPRAGADTQYF. This rearrangement joins TRBV11-2 to TRBJ2-3; TRBD1 might be the D (6 bases). Per the germline V gene, CDR1 is SGHAT and CDR2 is FQNNGV. V was shortened by 5 bases and J by 4 bases, with 13 bases between the two germline ends. The CDR3 totals 14 residues.

The CDR3 DNA is TGTGCCATCAGTGACCCCACTAGCGGGAGGGCTCGTACCTACGAGCAGTACTTC. Protein: CAISDPTSGRARTYEQYF. This chain links TRBV10-3 with TRBJ2-7; TRBD2 matches at 13 bases. Germline V lookup: CDR1 ENHRY, CDR2 SYGVKD. The J segment lost 2 bases and the V segment lost 3 bases, leaving 10 bases of the junction unmatched. The CDR3 is 18 residues long.

The J gene is TRBJ2-2, the V gene TRBV5-5; the D is unclear. The V gene lost 10 bases and the J gene lost 0 bases, with 13 bases spanning the gap. This CDR3 region has 14 residues. In germline, CDR1 is SGHKS, CDR2 YYEKEE (reference sequence). CDR3 DNA: TGTGCCTCCCCAGCCCAGGCGAACACCGGGGAGCTGTTTTTT. This encodes CASPAQANTGELFF.

The gene calls are TRBV4-1 and TRBJ2-3; 8 nucleotides match TRBD1. V lost 0 bases, J lost 5 bases, and 4 bases stayed unmatched. There are 15 residues in the CDR3. Germline V CDR1 and CDR2: MGHRA, YSYEKL. CDR3 nucleotide sequence: TGCGCCAGCAGCCAAGAGGGCAGGGGGCGAGATACGCAGTATTTT. It codes for CASSQEGRGRDTQYF.

The gene calls are TRBV7-5 and TRBJ1-2; TRBD1 reflects the table's D call only, with no check against the DNA. TRBV7-5 is noted as a pseudogene. The CDR3 extends over 13 amino acids. CDR3 residues: CASSLTANYGYTF. The CDR3, as DNA: TGTGCCAGCAGCTTGACAGCTAACTATGGCTACACCTTC.

This rearrangement joins TRBV30 to TRBJ2-5; D is perhaps TRBD2 (5 bases). The J call may be faulty, since TRBJ2-7 better matches the DNA end. Looked up from germline, CDR1 is GTSNPN and CDR2 is SVGIG (reference sequence). There are 10 residues in the CDR3. The DNA for the CDR3 is TGTGCCTGGGGGAGCCACGAGCAGTACTTC. It yields the protein CAWGSHEQYF.

The table lists this clone with a count of one. The gene calls are TRBV9 and TRBJ1-2; TRBD1 matches 8 bases. Looked up from germline, CDR1 is SGDLS and CDR2 is YYNGEE. The CDR3 is made up of 13 amino acids. V dropped 4 bases and J dropped 8; count of bases not matched to a gene: 7. The chain's CDR3 is CASSSQGALGYTF. CDR3 coding DNA: TGTGCCAGCAGCTCCCAGGGGGCGCTGGGCTACACCTTC.

The gene calls are TRBV7-9 and TRBJ2-7, with 10 bases lining up with TRBD1. The CDR3 runs to 14 residues. The germline V gene encodes CDR1 SEHNR and CDR2 FQNEAQ (reference sequence). The CDR3 DNA reads TGTTCCAGCAGCTTTGGGGGACAGGGGTACGAGCAGTACGTC. It yields the protein CSSSFGGQGYEQYV.

V is TRBV6-1 and J is TRBJ2-7; 7 bases match TRBD1. The CDR3 has 13 amino acids. CDR1 and CDR2 from the germline V gene are MNHNS and SASEGT. Germline trimming cut 3 bases from V and 5 bases from J; bases unmatched to any gene: 4. CDR3 residues: CASSDGQGDEQYV. The CDR3 bases are TGTGCCAGCAGTGATGGTCAGGGGGACGAGCAGTACGTC.

This clone was observed once. The rearrangement uses TRBV19 and TRBJ1-3; no definite D call. The V end lost 6 bases, the J end lost 0 bases, and 6 bases lay between the germline ends. Germline lookup yields CDR1 LNHDA and CDR2 SQIVND (reference sequence). The CDR3 sequence is 13 residues long. Here the CDR3 reads CASSRISGNTIYF. Written as DNA, the CDR3 is TGTGCCAGTAGCAGGATCTCTGGAAACACCATATATTTT.

The CDR3 here is CASSRTSVTPQYF. The CDR3 DNA sequence: TGCGCCAGCAGCCGAACTAGCGTGACTCCCCAGTATTTT. The chain employs TRBV4-1 and TRBJ2-3, with 7 positions matching TRBD2. Losses at the gene ends were 4 bases for V and 12 bases for J; bases not matched to a gene: 10. This CDR3 comprises 13 residues. CDR1 and CDR2 (germline): MGHRA, YSYEKL.

The CDR3 spells CALTRMGREQYF. In nucleotides, the CDR3 is TGTGCCTTGACTAGAATGGGTCGCGAGCAGTACTTC. The chain recombines TRBV30 with TRBJ2-7, with D possibly matching TRBD2 (6 bases). The CDR3 is 12 residues long. Germline V gives CDR1 GTSNPN, CDR2 SVGIG (reference sequence). Between the trimmed V and J ends, which lost 7 bases and 6 bases, there was a span of 16 bases.

This sequence joins TRBV25-1 and TRBJ1-2, with D possibly TRBD1 on 6 matching bases. The germline CDR1 and CDR2 sequences are MGHDK and SYGVNS. This CDR3 has 15 amino acids. Trimming left V 2 bases short and J 5 bases short, with 15 bases between. CDR3 bases: TGTGCCAGCAGTGAAGGGGGAATAGGGGGTTATGGCTACACCTTC. Protein product: CASSEGGIGGYGYTF.

The genes are TRBV5-1 and TRBJ2-2, with TRBD1 matching 7 bases. V trimming: 2 bases; J trimming: 4 bases; junction bases outside the gene matches: 2. The V gene's germline CDR1 is SGHRS and CDR2 YFSETQ. The CDR3 consists of 14 residues. CDR3 coding DNA: TGCGCCAGCAGCTTCCGACAGGGCACCGGGGAGCTGTTTTTT. Protein product: CASSFRQGTGELFF.

The chain employs TRBV6-1 and TRBJ1-6; D uncertain. Germline V gene data show CDR1 as MNHNS and CDR2 as SASEGT. The CDR3 runs 16 residues. The V gene lost 1 base and the J gene lost 4 bases, with 11 bases spanning the gap. Here the CDR3 reads CASSEVKALYNSPLHF. CDR3 DNA sequence: TGTGCCAGCAGTGAAGTGAAAGCCCTTTATAATTCACCCCTCCACTTT.

The chain carries TRBV18 and TRBJ1-5, with unresolved D. Germline values: CDR1 KGHSH, CDR2 LQKENI. Trimming pared 5 bases from V and 0 bases from J, leaving 11 bases between. The CDR3 is 15 residues long. CDR3 nucleotide sequence: TGTGCCAGCTCAGCCGACACAATTAGCAATCAGCCCCAGCATTTT. Protein product: CASSADTISNQPQHF.

Written as DNA, the CDR3 is TGTGCCAGCAGCACAGGTCCCAGCTCTGGAAACACCATATATTTT. Translating gives CASSTGPSSGNTIYF. V usage is TRBV7-6 and J usage is TRBJ1-3, with D tentatively TRBD1 (5 bases). CDR3 length: 15 amino acids. Germline V CDR1 and CDR2: SGHVS, FNYEAQ. Trimming took 5 bases from V and 0 from J, leaving 11 bases between them.

This clone was seen a few times. The chain uses TRBV2 and TRBJ1-5, with D unclear. The V gene's germline CDR1 is SNHLY and CDR2 FYNNEI. This CDR3 is 15 amino acids long. V was trimmed by 3 bases and J by 0 bases, leaving 9 bases between them. For the CDR3, the DNA is TGTGCCAGCAGTGAGGCCTTACCTAGCAATCAGCCCCAGCATTTT. Its translation: CASSEALPSNQPQHF. Based on the CDR3 plus reference TRBV2 and TRBJ1-5, the full variable domain is EPEVTQTPSHQVTQMGQEVILRCVPISNHLYFYWYRQILGQKVEFLVSFYNNEISEKSEIFDDQFSVERPDGSNFTLKIRSTKLEDSAMYFCASSEALPSNQPQHFGDGTRLSIL.

This chain connects TRBV18 to TRBJ1-2, with D maybe TRBD1 (5 bases). The CDR3 has 15 amino acids. Germline V CDR1 and CDR2: KGHSH, LQKENI. Trimming took 4 bases from V and 4 from J, leaving 16 bases between them. The CDR3 loop is CASSQLPGDGYGYTF. In DNA, the CDR3 is TGTGCCAGCTCACAATTACCGGGGGATGGCTATGGCTACACCTTC. The full variable domain, rest sourced from reference TRBV18 and TRBJ1-2, is NAGVMQNPRHLVRRRGQEARLRCSPMKGHSHVYWYRQLPEEGLKFMVYLQKENIIDESGMPKERFSAEFPKEGPSILRIQQVVRGDSAAYFCASSQLPGDGYGYTFGSGTRLTVV.

This rearrangement joins TRBV28 to TRBJ1-2; TRBD1 is a possible D gene (5 bases). The CDR3 is 16 amino acids. Germline CDR1 and CDR2: MDHEN and SYDVKM. V was shortened by 5 bases and J by 1 base, with 17 bases between the two germline ends. CDR3 sequence reads: CASSHPDGGGNYGYTF. DNA for the CDR3: TGTGCCAGCAGTCACCCCGACGGGGGGGGTAACTATGGCTACACCTTC.

This rearrangement joins TRBV27 to TRBJ2-7; 9 positions agree with TRBD1. Trimming removed 6 bases from V and 0 bases from J; junction bases left unmatched: 9. Germline lookup yields CDR1 MNHEY and CDR2 SMNVEV (reference sequence). The CDR3 is 16 amino acids. The CDR3 sequence is CASRPRTGAGSYEQYV. CDR3 DNA: TGTGCCAGCAGGCCCCGGACAGGGGCGGGCTCCTACGAGCAGTACGTC.

The CDR3 nucleotides are TGTGCCAGCAGTGGTCAGGTTTTACAAACCGGGGCCAACGTCCTGACTTTC. Translation: CASSGQVLQTGANVLTF. The J gene is TRBJ2-6, the V gene TRBV5-6; D gene ambiguous. V lost 5 bases and J 4 bases, leaving 19 bases between the germline ends. CDR1 is SGHDT and CDR2 is YYEEEE in the germline V gene. This CDR3 is built from 17 residues.

The V gene is TRBV7-7, the J gene TRBJ1-1; D might be TRBD1 (6 bases). Germline loops: CDR1 SSHAT, CDR2 FNYEAQ (reference sequence). Trimming cost V 4 bases and J 1 base, with 13 bases left between them. The CDR3 contains 15 residues. CDR3 bases: TGTGCCAGCAGCTCTACGACAGGAAGGAACACTGAAGCTTTCTTT. Protein: CASSSTTGRNTEAFF.